This entry lists 9 T cell receptor beta chains sequenced from one sample in a study of siplizumab effects on memory and regulatory T cells. Here immunoSEQ multiplex PCR was the method, and the copy in TCRdb shows in-frame clones only, minus some. The sample carries 65,000 to 70,000 clones, over 80% recorded once. The source material was Tregs sorted from blood. These receptors were taken from a human donor in good health.

This clone came up once. The rearrangement uses TRBV4-1 and TRBJ1-2, with D perhaps matching TRBD1 (6 bases). Trimming took 5 bases from V and 3 from J, leaving 10 bases between them. The CDR3 has 13 amino acids. CDR1 and CDR2 from the germline V gene are MGHRA and YSYEKL. Here the CDR3 reads CASSSRTDYGYTF. The CDR3 coding sequence is TGCGCCAGCAGCTCTCGGACAGACTATGGCTACACCTTC.

The V gene is TRBV10-3, the J gene TRBJ1-1, with TRBD1 as a possible D gene (5 bases). Trimming took off 3 bases at V and 1 base at J, with 15 bases between the two ends. This CDR3 comprises 16 residues. Looked up from germline, CDR1 is ENHRY and CDR2 is SYGVKD. Here the CDR3 DNA reads TGTGCCATCAGTGAAAGTTGGGGGGATAGGAACACTGAAGCTTTCTTT. Translating gives CAISESWGDRNTEAFF.

The chain has TRBV19 and TRBJ2-1; D possibly corresponds to TRBD2 (6 bases). CDR1 LNHDA and CDR2 SQIVND come from the germline V gene (reference sequence). The germline V and J ends were trimmed by 5 bases and 4 bases, with 15 bases remaining between them. The CDR3 runs 15 residues. The CDR3 protein is CASSASRDFYNEQFF. The CDR3 bases are TGTGCCAGTAGTGCCTCCCGGGACTTTTACAATGAGCAGTTCTTC.

This clone was detected only a few times. The genes are TRBV6-5 and TRBJ1-2, with D possibly being TRBD1 (5 bases). V shed 6 bases and J shed 8 bases, with 19 bases lying between them. This CDR3 is 14 amino acids long. Germline CDR1 is MNHEY and CDR2 is SVGAGI. The CDR3 sequence: CASRGERRPRGYTF. In DNA form, the CDR3 reads TGTGCCAGCAGGGGGGAGAGGCGCCCGCGCGGCTACACCTTC.

The chain is built from TRBV30 and TRBJ2-7; 10 nucleotides match TRBD1. Germline lookup yields CDR1 GTSNPN and CDR2 SVGIG (reference sequence). The CDR3 is 16 residues long. With 3 bases clipped from V and 3 bases from J, the junction kept 11 bases outside the gene matches. CDR3: CAWSQHRTGGGYEQYF. The CDR3, as DNA: TGTGCCTGGAGCCAACACCGGACAGGGGGGGGCTACGAGCAGTACTTC.

This clone was seen once. This chain connects TRBV27 to TRBJ2-1, with 10 bases that match TRBD2. J lost 5 bases, V lost 5 bases, and 9 bases had no gene match. This CDR3 contains 16 residues. CDR1 MNHEY and CDR2 SMNVEV come from the germline V gene (reference sequence). This chain's CDR3 is CASSPTSGMGDNEQFF. The CDR3 region has the DNA TGTGCCAGCAGTCCCACTAGCGGGATGGGGGACAATGAGCAGTTCTTC.

This clone has more than one count but fewer than ten. The chain couples TRBV12-5 to TRBJ2-3, with TRBD1 as a possible D gene (5 bases). The CDR3 runs 16 residues. CDR1 and CDR2 (germline): LGHNT, FRNRAP. The ends were cut back, 0 bases at V and 0 bases at J, with 10 bases in the middle. The CDR3 loop is CASGLVQELSTDTQYF. CDR3 sequence (DNA): TGTGCTAGTGGTTTGGTACAGGAGTTGAGCACAGATACGCAGTATTTT.

V and J are TRBV2 and TRBJ1-5; D not resolved. Trimming removed 7 bases at V and 3 bases at J, with 13 bases between. The CDR3 runs 14 residues. Germline CDR1 and CDR2: SNHLY and FYNNEI. Here the CDR3 reads CASIPDRTNQPQHF. The CDR3 DNA sequence: TGTGCCAGCATTCCCGACCGGACCAATCAGCCCCAGCATTTT.

The rearrangement uses TRBV10-3 and TRBJ2-1; TRBD2 matches at 13 bases. The junction had 5 bases not matched to a gene; V was cut back by 6 bases and J by 15 bases. The CDR3 consists of 12 residues. Germline V gives CDR1 ENHRY, CDR2 SYGVKD. The CDR3 loop is CAIRETSGRWFF. CDR3 nucleotides: TGTGCCATCAGGGAGACTAGCGGGAGGTGGTTCTTC.